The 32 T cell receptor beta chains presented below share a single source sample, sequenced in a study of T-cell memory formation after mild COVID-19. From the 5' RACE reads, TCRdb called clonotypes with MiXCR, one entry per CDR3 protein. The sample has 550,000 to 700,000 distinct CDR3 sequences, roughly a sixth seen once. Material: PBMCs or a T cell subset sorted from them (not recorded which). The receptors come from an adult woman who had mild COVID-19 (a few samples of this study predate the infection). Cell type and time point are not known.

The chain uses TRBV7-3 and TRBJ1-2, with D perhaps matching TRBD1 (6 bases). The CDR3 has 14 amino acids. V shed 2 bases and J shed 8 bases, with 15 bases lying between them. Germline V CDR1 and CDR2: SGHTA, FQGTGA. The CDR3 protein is CASSLGVGQSGYTF. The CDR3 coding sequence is TGTGCCAGCAGCTTAGGGGTCGGACAGAGCGGCTACACCTTC.

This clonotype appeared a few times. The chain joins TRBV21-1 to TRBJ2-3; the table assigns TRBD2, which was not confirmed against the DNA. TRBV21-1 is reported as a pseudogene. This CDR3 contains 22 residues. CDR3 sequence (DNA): TGTGCCAGCAGCAAAGATTTTAGTGATGGGACTAGCGGGAGTAGTGTTTCTGATACGCAGTATTTT. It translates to CASSKDFSDGTSGSSVSDTQYF.

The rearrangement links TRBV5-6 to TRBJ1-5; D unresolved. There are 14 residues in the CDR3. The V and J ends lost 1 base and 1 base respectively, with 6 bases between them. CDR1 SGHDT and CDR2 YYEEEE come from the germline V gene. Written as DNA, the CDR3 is TGTGCCAGCAGCTTGTATGGAAGCAATCAGCCCCAGCATTTT. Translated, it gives CASSLYGSNQPQHF.

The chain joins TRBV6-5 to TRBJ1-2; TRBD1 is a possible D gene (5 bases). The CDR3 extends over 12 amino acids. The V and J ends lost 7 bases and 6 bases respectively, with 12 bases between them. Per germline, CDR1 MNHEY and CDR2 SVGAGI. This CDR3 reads CASTFAGDGYTF. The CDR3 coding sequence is TGTGCCAGCACCTTCGCGGGGGATGGCTACACCTTC.

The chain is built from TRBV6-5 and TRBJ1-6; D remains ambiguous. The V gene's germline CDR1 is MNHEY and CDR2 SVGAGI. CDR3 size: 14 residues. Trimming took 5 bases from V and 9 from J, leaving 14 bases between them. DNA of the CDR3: TGTGCCAGCAGTCCAGGTGAACGGATTTCACCCCTCCACTTT. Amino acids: CASSPGERISPLHF.

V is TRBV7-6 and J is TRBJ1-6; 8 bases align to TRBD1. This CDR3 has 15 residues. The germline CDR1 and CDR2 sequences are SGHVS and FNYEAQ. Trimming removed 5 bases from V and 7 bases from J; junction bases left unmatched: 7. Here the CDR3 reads CASSDQTGENSPLHF. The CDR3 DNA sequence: TGTGCCAGCAGCGACCAGACAGGGGAAAATTCACCCCTCCACTTT. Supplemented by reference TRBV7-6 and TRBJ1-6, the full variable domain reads GAGVSQSPRYKVTKRGQDVALRCDPISGHVSLYWYRQALGQGPEFLTYFNYEAQQDKSGLPNDRFSAERPEGSISTLTIQRTEQRDSAMYRCASSDQTGENSPLHFGNGTRLTVT.

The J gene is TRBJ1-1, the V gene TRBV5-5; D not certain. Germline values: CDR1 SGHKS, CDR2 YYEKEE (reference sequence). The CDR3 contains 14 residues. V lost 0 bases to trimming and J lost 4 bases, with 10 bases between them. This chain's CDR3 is CASSLDWVSTEAFF. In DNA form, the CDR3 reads TGTGCCAGCAGCTTGGATTGGGTCAGCACTGAAGCTTTCTTT.

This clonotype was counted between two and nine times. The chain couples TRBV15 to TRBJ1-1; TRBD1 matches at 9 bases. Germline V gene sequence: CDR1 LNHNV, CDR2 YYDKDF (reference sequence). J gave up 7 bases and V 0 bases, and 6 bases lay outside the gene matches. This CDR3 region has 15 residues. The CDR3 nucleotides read TGTGCCACCAGCAGAGACGGACAGGGGAGGGTTGAAGCTTTCTTT. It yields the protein CATSRDGQGRVEAFF. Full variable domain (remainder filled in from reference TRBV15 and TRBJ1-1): DAMVIQNPRYQVTQFGKPVTLSCSQTLNHNVMYWYQQKSSQAPKLLFHYYDKDFNNEADTPDNFQSRRPNTSFCFLDIRSPGLGDTAMYLCATSRDGQGRVEAFFGQGTRLTVV.

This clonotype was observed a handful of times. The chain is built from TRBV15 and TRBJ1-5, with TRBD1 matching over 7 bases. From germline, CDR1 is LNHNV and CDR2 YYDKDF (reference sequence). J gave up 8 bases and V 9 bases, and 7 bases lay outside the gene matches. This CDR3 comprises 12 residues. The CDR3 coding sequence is TGTGCCACTCAACAGGGGTGGGAGCCCCAGCATTTT. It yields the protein CATQQGWEPQHF.

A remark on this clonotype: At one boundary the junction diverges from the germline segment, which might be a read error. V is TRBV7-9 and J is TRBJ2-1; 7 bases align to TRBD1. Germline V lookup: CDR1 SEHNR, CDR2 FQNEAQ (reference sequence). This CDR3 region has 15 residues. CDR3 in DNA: TGTGCCGGCAGCTCCCTCCGTCGACAGGGTAATGAGCAGTTCTTC. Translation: CAGSSLRRQGNEQFF.

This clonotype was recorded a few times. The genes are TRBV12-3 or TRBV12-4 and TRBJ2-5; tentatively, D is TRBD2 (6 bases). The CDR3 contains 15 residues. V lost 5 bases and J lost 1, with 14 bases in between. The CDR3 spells CASSRAGGLQETQYF. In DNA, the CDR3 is TGTGCCAGCAGTCGTGCCGGAGGGCTCCAAGAGACCCAGTACTTC.

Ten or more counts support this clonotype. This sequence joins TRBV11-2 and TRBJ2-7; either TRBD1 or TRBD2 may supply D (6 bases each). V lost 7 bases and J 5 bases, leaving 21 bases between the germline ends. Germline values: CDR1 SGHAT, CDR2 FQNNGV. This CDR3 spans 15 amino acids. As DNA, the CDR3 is TGTGCCAGCAACGACCCCGAGGGGGGTCTCGACGAGCAGTACTTC. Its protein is CASNDPEGGLDEQYF.

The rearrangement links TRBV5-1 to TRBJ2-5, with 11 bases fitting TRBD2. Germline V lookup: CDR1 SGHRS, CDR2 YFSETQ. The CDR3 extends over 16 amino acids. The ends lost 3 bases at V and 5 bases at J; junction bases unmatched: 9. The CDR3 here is CASSSGTSGGGETQYF. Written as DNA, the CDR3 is TGCGCCAGCAGCTCCGGGACTAGCGGCGGGGGTGAGACCCAGTACTTC.

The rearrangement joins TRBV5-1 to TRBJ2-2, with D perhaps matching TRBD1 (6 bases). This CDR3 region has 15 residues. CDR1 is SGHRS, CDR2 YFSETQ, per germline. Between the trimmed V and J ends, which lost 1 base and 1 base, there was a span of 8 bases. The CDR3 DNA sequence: TGCGCCAGCAGCTTGATACAGGGGAACACCGGGGAGCTGTTTTTT. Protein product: CASSLIQGNTGELFF.

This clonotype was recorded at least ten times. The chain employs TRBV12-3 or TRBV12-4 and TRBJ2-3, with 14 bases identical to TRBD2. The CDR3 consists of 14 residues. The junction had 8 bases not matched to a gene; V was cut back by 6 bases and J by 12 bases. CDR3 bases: TGTGCCAGCAGGGGGACTAGCGGGAGAGGGGACCAGTATTTT. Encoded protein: CASRGTSGRGDQYF.

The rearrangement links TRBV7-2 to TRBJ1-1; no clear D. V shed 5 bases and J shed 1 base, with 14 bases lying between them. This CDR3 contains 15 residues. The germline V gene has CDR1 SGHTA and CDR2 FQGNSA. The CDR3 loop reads CASSPTAGKNTEAFF. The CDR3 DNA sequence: TGTGCCAGCAGCCCAACGGCGGGGAAGAACACTGAAGCTTTCTTT.

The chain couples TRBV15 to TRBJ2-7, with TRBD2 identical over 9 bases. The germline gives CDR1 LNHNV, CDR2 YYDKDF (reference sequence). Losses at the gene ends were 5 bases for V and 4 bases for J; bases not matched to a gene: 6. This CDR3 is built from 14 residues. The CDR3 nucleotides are TGTGCCACCAGCGTCCGACTAGCGGAGTACGAGCAGTACTTC. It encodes CATSVRLAEYEQYF.

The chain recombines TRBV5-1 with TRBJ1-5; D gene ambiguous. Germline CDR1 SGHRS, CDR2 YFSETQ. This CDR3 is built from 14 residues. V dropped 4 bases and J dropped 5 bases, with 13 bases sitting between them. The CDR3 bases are TGCGCCAGCAGCCAGTATAGCAGAGATCAGCCCCAGCATTTT. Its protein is CASSQYSRDQPQHF.

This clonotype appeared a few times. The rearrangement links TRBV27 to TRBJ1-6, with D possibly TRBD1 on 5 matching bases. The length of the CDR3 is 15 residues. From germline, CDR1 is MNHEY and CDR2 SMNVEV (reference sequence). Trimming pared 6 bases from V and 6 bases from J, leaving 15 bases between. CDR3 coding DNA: TGTGCCAGCAGCCAGACGCAGGGAAGTAATTCACCCCTCCACTTT. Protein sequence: CASSQTQGSNSPLHF.

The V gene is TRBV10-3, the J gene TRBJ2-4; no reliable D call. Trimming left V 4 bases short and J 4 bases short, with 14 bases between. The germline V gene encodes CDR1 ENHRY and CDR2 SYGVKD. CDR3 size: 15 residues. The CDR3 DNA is TGTGCCATCAGTGGAGCAGGACGACGAAAAAACATTCAGTACTTC. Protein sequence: CAISGAGRRKNIQYF.

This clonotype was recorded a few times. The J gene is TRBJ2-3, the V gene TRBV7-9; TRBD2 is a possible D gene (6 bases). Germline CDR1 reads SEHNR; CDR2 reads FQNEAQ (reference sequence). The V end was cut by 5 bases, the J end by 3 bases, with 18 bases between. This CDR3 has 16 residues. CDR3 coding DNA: TGTGCCAGCAGCCCCGTCGGGCGGGGAGGAACAGATACGCAGTATTTT. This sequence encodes CASSPVGRGGTDTQYF.

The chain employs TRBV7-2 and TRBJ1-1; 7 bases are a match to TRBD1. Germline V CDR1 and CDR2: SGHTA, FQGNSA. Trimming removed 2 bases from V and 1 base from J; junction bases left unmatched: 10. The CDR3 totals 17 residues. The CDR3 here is CASSLFTWAGGNTEAFF. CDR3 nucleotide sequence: TGTGCCAGCAGCTTATTTACTTGGGCAGGGGGGAACACTGAAGCTTTCTTT.

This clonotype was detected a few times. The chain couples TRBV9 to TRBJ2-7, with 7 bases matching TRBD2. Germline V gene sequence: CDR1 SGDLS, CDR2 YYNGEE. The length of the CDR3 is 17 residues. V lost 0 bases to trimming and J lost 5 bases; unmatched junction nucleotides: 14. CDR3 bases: TGTGCCAGCAGCGTAGCCCCCACTAGCGAACGCCCCGACGAGCAGTACTTC. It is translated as CASSVAPTSERPDEQYF.

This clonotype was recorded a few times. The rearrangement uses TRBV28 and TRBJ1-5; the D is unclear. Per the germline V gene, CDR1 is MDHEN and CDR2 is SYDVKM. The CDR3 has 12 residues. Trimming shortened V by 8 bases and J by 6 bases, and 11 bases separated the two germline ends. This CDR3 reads CASFKRGQPQHF. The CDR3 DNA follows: TGTGCCAGCTTCAAGCGCGGTCAGCCCCAGCATTTT.

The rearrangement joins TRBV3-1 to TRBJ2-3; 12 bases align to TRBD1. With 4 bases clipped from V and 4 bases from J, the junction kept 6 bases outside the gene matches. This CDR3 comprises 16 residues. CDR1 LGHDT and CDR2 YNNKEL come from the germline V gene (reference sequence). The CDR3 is CASSPWGTGGPDTQYF. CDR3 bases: TGTGCCAGCAGCCCGTGGGGGACAGGGGGCCCAGATACGCAGTATTTT.

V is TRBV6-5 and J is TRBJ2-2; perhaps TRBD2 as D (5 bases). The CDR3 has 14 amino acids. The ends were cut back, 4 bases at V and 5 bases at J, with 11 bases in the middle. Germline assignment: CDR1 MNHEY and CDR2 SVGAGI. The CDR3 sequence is CASSFSPGTGELFF. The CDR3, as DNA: TGTGCCAGCAGTTTCTCCCCGGGGACCGGGGAGCTGTTTTTT.

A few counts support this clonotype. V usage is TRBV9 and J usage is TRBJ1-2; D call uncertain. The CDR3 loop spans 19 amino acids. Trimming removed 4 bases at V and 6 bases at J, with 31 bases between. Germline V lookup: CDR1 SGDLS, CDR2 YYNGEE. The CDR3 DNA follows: TGTGCCAGCAGCTCCCCGGGGTTTGGTGTCGTCTCCTCCGGGAATGGCTACACCTTC. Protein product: CASSSPGFGVVSSGNGYTF.

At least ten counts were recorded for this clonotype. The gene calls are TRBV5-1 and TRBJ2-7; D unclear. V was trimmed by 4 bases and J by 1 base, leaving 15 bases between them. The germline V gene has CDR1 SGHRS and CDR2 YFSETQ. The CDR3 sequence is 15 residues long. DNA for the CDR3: TGCGCCAGCAGCAGTACCCAGGTGGGATCCTACGAGCAGTACTTC. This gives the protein CASSSTQVGSYEQYF.

The CDR3 protein is CASGRDTYTEAFF. DNA of the CDR3: TGTGCCAGCGGTCGGGACACCTACACTGAAGCTTTCTTT. The chain carries TRBV11-3 and TRBJ1-1, with D possibly TRBD1 on 6 matching bases. Germline loops: CDR1 SGHNT, CDR2 YENEEA. Trimming removed 8 bases at V and 3 bases at J, with 13 bases between. CDR3 size: 13 residues.

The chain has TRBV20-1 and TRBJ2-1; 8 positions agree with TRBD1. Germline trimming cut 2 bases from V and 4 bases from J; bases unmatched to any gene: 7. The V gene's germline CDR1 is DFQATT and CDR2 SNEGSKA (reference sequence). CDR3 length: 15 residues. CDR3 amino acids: CSARSQGARYNEQFF. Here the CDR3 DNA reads TGCAGTGCTAGAAGTCAGGGGGCGCGGTACAATGAGCAGTTCTTC.

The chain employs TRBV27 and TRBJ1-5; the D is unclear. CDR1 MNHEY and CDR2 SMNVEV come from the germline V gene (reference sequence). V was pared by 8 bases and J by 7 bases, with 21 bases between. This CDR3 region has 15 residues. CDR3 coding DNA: TGTGCCAGCTCCCCTAGCGTGCGGGCGAAGCAGCCCCAGCATTTT. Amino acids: CASSPSVRAKQPQHF.

The CDR3 nucleotides read TGTGCCAGCAGCTTTTCCGCGGGAGAGATCTACAATGAGCAGTTCTTC. This sequence encodes CASSFSAGEIYNEQFF. V usage is TRBV7-2 and J usage is TRBJ2-1; TRBD2 matches 7 bases. This CDR3 is 16 amino acids long. The germline V gene has CDR1 SGHTA and CDR2 FQGNSA. Trimming cost V 3 bases and J 3 bases; bases outside gene matches: 8. Combining the CDR3 with reference TRBV7-2 and TRBJ2-1 gives the whole variable domain GAGVSQSPSNKVTEKGKDVELRCDPISGHTALYWYRQSLGQGLEFLIYFQGNSAPDKSGLPSDRFSAERTGGSVSTLTIQRTQQEDSAVYLCASSFSAGEIYNEQFFGPGTRLTVL.